This passage covers 8 T cell receptor beta chains from one sample sequenced in a study of T cells in Graves' hyperthyroidism and ophthalmopathy (dated by TCRdb to between 2019 and 2020). The library was produced with multiplex PCR. These reads were obtained on an Illumina HiSeq 2000. TCR beta CDR3 regions were amplified from RNA transcripts. For the first round of RT-PCR on the TCR CDR3, the HTBI primer set was used together with the Qiagen OneStep RT-PCR kit. TCRdb itself trimmed the public reads at Q25 with fastp, ran MiXCR and retained productive beta chains. Every entry covers one CDR3 protein and lists the most common genes and DNA from its rows. The table for this sample lists around 340,000 distinct CDR3 sequences; around a sixth of them were counted only once. The top ten clones comprise around 50% of the sample. The sample was blood. Every receptor here comes from a woman aged 50 to 65 with Graves' hyperthyroidism.

This clonotype was observed a handful of times. The J gene is TRBJ2-3, the V gene TRBV20-1; possible D gene TRBD1, 7 bases. Germline-derived CDR1 and CDR2 are DFQATT and SNEGSKA (reference sequence). Trimming left V 5 bases short and J 10 bases short, with 22 bases between. This CDR3 region has 14 residues. The CDR3: CSASPQGGYWAQYF. The DNA for the CDR3 is TGCAGTGCTTCCCCTCAGGGGGGTTATTGGGCGCAGTATTTT.

Ten or more counts support this clonotype. The J gene is TRBJ1-1, the V gene TRBV3-1, with TRBD1 as a possible D gene (5 bases). Trimming cost V 2 bases and J 3 bases, with 10 bases left between them. Looked up from germline, CDR1 is LGHDT and CDR2 is YNNKEL (reference sequence). The length of the CDR3 is 14 residues. For the CDR3, the DNA is TGTGCCAGCAGCCAAAGAGGGGTCGACACTGAAGCTTTCTTT. Its protein product is CASSQRGVDTEAFF.

The gene calls are TRBV19 and TRBJ2-3; TRBD2 matches at 9 bases. The CDR3 consists of 15 residues. V lost 3 bases and J lost 1; bases outside the gene matches: 2. Germline V gene lookup returns CDR1 LNHDA and CDR2 SQIVND (reference sequence). CDR3 sequence (DNA): TGTGCCAGTAGTATTAGCGGGGGAGGCACAGATACGCAGTATTTT. Translation: CASSISGGGTDTQYF.

V gene TRBV28 combines with J gene TRBJ2-7; 7 bases are shared with TRBD1. Trimming at V came to 7 bases and at J to 3 bases, leaving 9 bases not matched to a gene. Germline lookup yields CDR1 MDHEN and CDR2 SYDVKM. CDR3 length equals 14 residues. CDR3 nucleotides: TGTGCCAGCACCTTACAGGGGCTTCTCTACGAGCAGTACTTC. Amino acid sequence: CASTLQGLLYEQYF.

The genes are TRBV5-1 and TRBJ2-2; possible D gene TRBD2, 6 bases. Trimming took 0 bases from V and 7 from J, leaving 7 bases between them. The germline V gene has CDR1 SGHRS and CDR2 YFSETQ. The CDR3 loop spans 13 amino acids. CDR3 loop: CASSLASVGELFF. The CDR3 DNA reads as TGCGCCAGCAGCTTGGCTAGCGTCGGGGAGCTGTTTTTT.

This clonotype was counted ten times or more. V gene TRBV18 combines with J gene TRBJ1-2; TRBD1 matches at 8 bases. CDR1 and CDR2 (germline): KGHSH, LQKENI. Trimming at V came to 2 bases and at J to 5 bases, leaving 4 bases not matched to a gene. CDR3 length: 14 residues. The CDR3 region is CASSPGGQAYGYTF. Here the CDR3 DNA reads TGTGCCAGCTCACCAGGGGGACAGGCATATGGCTACACCTTC.

This clonotype came up many times. The chain recombines TRBV18 with TRBJ1-1, with a possible D match to TRBD1 (6 bases). Deletions cut 3 bases from V and 1 base from J, with 9 bases between. The germline gives CDR1 KGHSH, CDR2 LQKENI. The CDR3 covers 14 residues. CDR3 region: CASSPDSQNTEAFF. In DNA form, the CDR3 reads TGTGCCAGCTCACCGGACAGCCAGAACACTGAAGCTTTCTTT.

The chain uses TRBV7-9 and TRBJ2-1, with D maybe TRBD1 (5 bases). The CDR3 totals 16 residues. The V end was cut by 1 base, the J end by 5 bases, with 15 bases between. Germline V gene lookup returns CDR1 SEHNR and CDR2 FQNEAQ (reference sequence). The CDR3 is CASSLVAGSLDNEQFF. The CDR3 DNA follows: TGTGCCAGCAGCTTAGTTGCAGGGTCGTTAGACAATGAGCAGTTCTTC.